This T cell receptor beta chain was observed in a study of vaccination and CD4 T cells after COVID-19 (dated by TCRdb to the early 2020s). For the study in its entirety: The convalescent cohort included six males and four females, with two Hispanic individuals, seven Caucasians, two Asians and one multiracial person. Participants received two doses of either the Pfizer-BioNTech BNT162b2 vaccine (n=8) or the Moderna mRNA-1273 vaccine (n=2). Post-COVID blood samples were collected from convalescent patients a median of roughly 100 days after diagnosis, with a range of about 30 to 161 days. Post-vaccine blood samples were collected a median of around 10 weeks after the second vaccine dose, ranging from roughly 13 to 241 days. Overlapping spike peptide pools from SARS-CoV-2 and from the common cold coronaviruses HCoV-NL63, HCoV-OC43 and HCoV-229E were used as culture stimuli. Control cultures used a CEFX viral epitope pool as positive control, an HIV-1 Nef peptide pool as negative control, or no peptide. In 10 COVID-19 convalescent patients and a handful of infection-naive healthy vaccine recipients, researchers compared the spike-specific CD4+ TCR repertoire from before mRNA vaccination with the repertoire from after. At the TCR clonotype level, an earlier paper using these donors assessed memory CD4+ T cell crossreactivity between SARS-CoV-2 and common cold coronavirus spike proteins.

A remark on this clonotype: Its target antigen remains unknown. There are no base qualities to consult, and no much larger clone falls within one base.

The library was made by PCR. TCR sequencing of DNA from cultured CD4+ T cells used the Oncomine TCR Beta short-read assay at the Johns Hopkins FTIC core. The QIAamp micro DNA kit was used to extract genomic DNA from the cultured CD4+ T cells. The Oncomine TCR Beta libraries from cultured CD4+ T cells were pooled using unique dual indexes and then sequenced on an Illumina iSeq 100. Turning to the authors' computational methods: Non-productive sequences were removed, and CDR3s that did not start with C, did not end with F or W, or were shorter than 7 amino acids were discarded. The MANAFEST web application was used to identify antigen-specific clonotypes by comparing peptide-stimulated wells against reference wells and other culture wells. An FDR below 0.05, an odds ratio above 5, and a productive frequency above 0.1% in at least two of three replicate wells were required for clones to be considered positive. A clonotype counted as cross-reactive if it showed significant expansion both in the SARS-CoV-2 spike wells and in at least one common cold coronavirus spike condition. Levenshtein distances (stringdist) and unrooted phylogenetic trees (ape) in R version 3.6.1 were used to assess CDR3 homology. TCRdb passed the public sequencing reads through fastp at Q25 and MiXCR, retaining productive beta sequences. Duplicate CDR3 protein sequences are folded into a single record with the most common DNA and genes. TCRdb's processing, not the authors' own work, is the source of the V and J calls. For this sample the table gives about 9,200 distinct CDR3 sequences, of which about a third were detected only once. The leading ten clones occupy roughly 8% of the sample.

The CDR3 numbers 9 residues from cysteine through phenylalanine. The entry retains the CDR3 DNA only, 27 bases that are in frame from base 1. V is cut by 6 bases and J by 10 bases, and the space between the germline ends is 8 bases. Taken from the germline V gene, the CDR1 and CDR2 loops are SQVTM and ANQGSEA. According to the study, the label for this sample's treatment or condition signals: approximately 9-day PBMC culture with coronavirus spike peptide pools or control peptides (ViraFEST assay). CD4+ T cells from unexposed donors were collected before the COVID-19 pandemic (2011-2018). The ViraFEST assay was used in the study, in which antigen-specific T cells were expanded with peptide pools and expanded clonotypes were subsequently identified by TCR sequencing. More than 1.5 million PBMCs per well were cultured in IMDM with roughly 5% human AB serum and approximately 9.1 IU/ml IL-2, plus 10 ug/ml peptide pools. On days 3 and 7, half of the culture medium was replaced with fresh IL-2-containing medium. After 10 days of culture, CD4+ T cells were isolated by negative selection using the EasySep CD4+ T cell isolation kit. As cell number allowed, CD4+ T cells from unexposed donors were tested for reactivity to SARS-CoV-2 S and N and to four common cold coronavirus spike pools. PBMCs were separated from whole blood using Ficoll-Paque Plus gradient centrifugation and then either used fresh or cryopreserved at -140C. Triplicate wells were generally used for each culture condition. The leukapheresis product for the unexposed donors was obtained through commercial purchase.

Overall results and qualifications from the work: Of the vaccine-specific clones found in convalescent patients, nearly all (304 of 307) were mono-reactive for SARS-CoV-2 spike instead of being cross-reactive with common cold coronaviruses. In convalescent patients, a median approximately 86% of post-vaccine SARS-CoV-2-reactive clones were detected only after vaccination, suggesting vaccine-specific priming. The median number of SARS-CoV-2-reactive clonotypes rose from 20 to 25 after infection to 38 after vaccination, but the change was not significant. The number of convalescent patients in the study was relatively small, and the study did not examine early timepoints following natural infection.

Sequencing input: CD4+ T cells from blood, cultured in vitro. The sequence came from a human donor in good health. Rearrangement joined TRBV29-1 to TRBJ2-3; the D gene is perhaps TRBD1, from 5 matching bases. The DNA sequence is given as TGCAGCGTCCCAGGGTCGCAGTATTTT. Its translation reads: CSVPGSQYF.